This record covers a single TCR beta chain. Sequencing was performed with immunoSEQ multiplex PCR; in TCRdb, only in-frame clones are kept and a portion is missing. The sample holds 75,000 to 95,000 clones, around four fifths seen once. These data come from a study of blood T cell repertoires in COVID-19. Study-wide context: The samples span acute and convalescent COVID-19 from the United States, Italy and Spain. PBMCs, B-cell-depleted T cells, or T cells provided the cDNA or gDNA that made up the material.

This CDR3 has 12 amino acids. The trim removed 3 bases at V and 7 bases at J, leaving 2 bases unmatched. CDR1 SGHVS and CDR2 FNYEAQ come from the germline V gene. What was sequenced was peripheral blood. The TCR was taken from a man in his 60s with COVID-19, enrolled during active disease. The chain joins TRBV7-6 to TRBJ1-2, with 7 positions matching TRBD1. The CDR3 bases are TGTGCCAGCAGCTTCGACAGGGTTGGCTACACCTTC. It translates to CASSFDRVGYTF.